These T cell receptor beta chains were read from a single sample in a study of tumor-infiltrating lymphocytes in localized non-small cell lung cancer. TCRdb keeps only in-frame clones here, not all; method: immunoSEQ multiplex PCR. Among tens of thousands of clones listed, approximately 85% were seen once. Sequencing used lung tumor tissue. These receptor sequences come from a human donor with non-small cell lung cancer. The CDR3 runs from the conserved cysteine through the conserved F or W. The D gene is left open where the match is weak. Clone size is given for some rows only: seen once, a few or many times, or a class if the clone is expanded.

d_call | cdr3_length | j_call | clone_size | v_call | cdr3_aa | cdr3_nt
NA | 10 | TRBJ2-5 | NA | TRBV20-1 | CSATQETQYF | TGCAGTGCCACCCAAGAGACCCAGTACTTC
NA | 15 | TRBJ1-4 | NA | TRBV5-4 | CASSSQGGGNEKLFF | TGTGCCAGCAGCTCTCAGGGAGGAGGAAATGAAAAACTGTTTTTT
NA | 13 | TRBJ1-2 | NA | TRBV18 | CASSPRRMEGYTF | TGTGCCAGCTCACCACGTCGGATGGAAGGCTACACCTTC
NA | 15 | TRBJ1-2 | NA | TRBV11-3 | CASSLVKAGIYGYTF | TGTGCCAGCAGCTTAGTGAAGGCTGGGATCTATGGCTACACCTTC
TRBD1 | 15 | TRBJ1-6 | NA | TRBV7-8 | CASSHGQGGRSPLHF | TGTGCCAGCAGCCACGGACAGGGAGGAAGGTCACCCCTCCACTTT
NA | 14 | TRBJ2-7 | NA | TRBV4-3 | CASSQDSQGLEQYF | TGCGCCAGCAGCCAAGATAGTCAGGGGCTTGAGCAGTACTTC
NA | 13 | TRBJ2-3 | NA | TRBV28 | CASSRASTDTQYF | TGTGCCAGCAGTCGTGCTAGCACAGATACGCAGTATTTT
TRBD1 | 14 | TRBJ1-1 | NA | TRBV4-2 | CASRRGQGTLEAFF | TGTGCCAGCAGGAGGGGACAGGGGACTCTGGAAGCTTTCTTT
TRBD2 | 17 | TRBJ2-5 | NA | TRBV4-3 | CASSQDGRAGGKETQYF | TGCGCCAGCAGCCAAGATGGTCGAGCGGGGGGGAAAGAGACCCAGTACTTC
TRBD1 | 15 | TRBJ2-7 | NA | TRBV7-6 | CASSLAGTGSYEQYF | TGTGCCAGCAGCTTAGCCGGGACAGGATCCTACGAGCAGTACTTC
NA | 13 | TRBJ1-1 | NA | TRBV14 | CASSQDQGTEAFF | TGTGCCAGCAGCCAAGACCAGGGGACTGAAGCTTTCTTT
NA | 13 | TRBJ1-5 | once | TRBV7-2 | CASSISSNQPQHF | TGTGCCAGCAGCATATCCAGCAATCAGCCCCAGCATTTT
TRBD1 | 13 | TRBJ2-2 | NA | TRBV5-4 | CASSLIGTEELFF | TGTGCCAGCAGCCTGATCGGGACAGAGGAGCTGTTTTTT
NA | 13 | TRBJ2-3 | NA | TRBV4-2 | CASSQEFSDTQYF | TGTGCCAGCAGCCAAGAGTTCTCAGATACGCAGTATTTT
TRBD1 | 14 | TRBJ1-2 | NA | TRBV29-1 | CSVEDRGHRYGYTF | TGCAGCGTTGAAGACAGGGGGCATCGCTATGGCTACACCTTC
NA | 11 | TRBJ1-2 | NA | TRBV29-1 | CSVEDRAGYTF | TGCAGCGTTGAAGATAGGGCTGGCTACACCTTC